These T cell receptor beta chains were read from a single sample in a study of vaccination and CD4 T cells after COVID-19. TCRdb re-called the PCR reads with MiXCR, one entry per CDR3 protein. The profile shows just under 20,000 distinct CDR3 sequences, just over 55% of them singletons. Which antigens these TCRs recognize remains unknown. The sample comprised CD4+ T cells from blood, cultured in vitro. These receptors were obtained from a human donor who had recovered from COVID-19. Both conserved end residues are part of each CDR3. The D gene is left open where the match is weak. Expanded clones get a size class; other rows say once, few or many, or leave the size out.

j_gene: TRBJ1-1
abundance: few
d_gene: NA
v_gene: TRBV7-9
CDR3aa: CATAMGAGEAFF
CDR3nt: TGTGCCACCGCAATGGGGGCCGGAGAAGCTTTCTTT

j_gene: TRBJ1-2
abundance: few
d_gene: NA
v_gene: TRBV15
CDR3aa: CATSRDLGVRGYTF
CDR3nt: TGTGCCACCAGCAGAGATTTGGGGGTGCGAGGCTACACCTTC

j_gene: TRBJ2-3
abundance: NA
d_gene: TRBD2
v_gene: TRBV5-8
CDR3aa: CASSSGRVPGDTQYF
CDR3nt: TGTGCCAGCAGCAGCGGGAGGGTTCCTGGAGATACGCAGTATTTT

j_gene: TRBJ2-6
abundance: NA
d_gene: TRBD2
v_gene: TRBV2
CDR3aa: CASSVAGAGANVLTF
CDR3nt: TGTGCCAGCAGTGTGGCGGGGGCTGGGGCCAACGTCCTGACTTTC

j_gene: TRBJ2-5
abundance: NA
d_gene: NA
v_gene: TRBV7-2
CDR3aa: CASSSTSGETQYF
CDR3nt: TGTGCCAGCAGCTCGACATCGGGGGAGACCCAGTACTTC

j_gene: TRBJ2-1
abundance: large
d_gene: TRBD2
v_gene: TRBV20-1
CDR3aa: CSARGGLAGGHNEQFF
CDR3nt: TGCAGTGCTAGAGGTGGACTAGCGGGGGGTCACAATGAGCAGTTCTTC

j_gene: TRBJ2-7
abundance: NA
d_gene: NA
v_gene: TRBV4-1
CDR3aa: CASSQDQSGLGEQYF
CDR3nt: TGCGCCAGCAGCCAAGATCAGAGCGGCCTGGGTGAGCAGTACTTC

j_gene: TRBJ1-2
abundance: few
d_gene: TRBD1
v_gene: TRBV20-1
CDR3aa: CSVLKEGADGYTF
CDR3nt: TGCAGTGTTTTGAAAGAGGGGGCGGATGGCTACACCTTC

j_gene: TRBJ1-1
abundance: NA
d_gene: NA
v_gene: TRBV11-1
CDR3aa: CASSFLGILETEAFF
CDR3nt: TGTGCCAGCAGCTTCCTGGGGATTCTGGAAACTGAAGCTTTCTTT

j_gene: TRBJ2-1
abundance: NA
d_gene: NA
v_gene: TRBV11-2
CDR3aa: CASSAHRAGNSEQFF
CDR3nt: TGTGCCAGCAGCGCGCACCGGGCCGGCAATAGTGAGCAGTTCTTC

j_gene: TRBJ2-3
abundance: NA
d_gene: TRBD2
v_gene: TRBV20-1
CDR3aa: CSARGGGDGTDTQYF
CDR3nt: TGCAGTGCTAGAGGGGGGGGTGATGGCACAGATACGCAGTATTTT

j_gene: TRBJ2-5
abundance: NA
d_gene: TRBD2
v_gene: TRBV12-3/TRBV12-4
CDR3aa: CASSFGTGGSHRETQYF
CDR3nt: TGTGCCAGCAGTTTCGGGACGGGGGGGAGTCATCGAGAGACCCAGTACTTC

j_gene: TRBJ2-3
abundance: NA
d_gene: NA
v_gene: TRBV6-1
CDR3aa: CASSRERTDTQYF
CDR3nt: TGTGCCAGCAGTAGGGAACGCACAGATACGCAGTATTTT

j_gene: TRBJ1-5
abundance: once
d_gene: NA
v_gene: TRBV12-3/TRBV12-4
CDR3aa: CASSSGGGPQHF
CDR3nt: TGTGCCAGCAGTTCCGGGGGGGGGCCCCAGCATTTT

j_gene: TRBJ2-7
abundance: NA
d_gene: NA
v_gene: TRBV28
CDR3aa: CASSLTSSTYEQYF
CDR3nt: TGTGCCAGCAGTTTAACTAGCTCGACCTACGAGCAGTACTTC

j_gene: TRBJ1-4
abundance: NA
d_gene: NA
v_gene: TRBV19
CDR3aa: CASSSGRGEKLFF
CDR3nt: TGTGCCAGTAGTAGTGGGAGGGGCGAAAAACTGTTTTTT

j_gene: TRBJ2-2
abundance: NA
d_gene: TRBD1
v_gene: TRBV7-2
CDR3aa: CASSLDDRAHTGELFF
CDR3nt: TGTGCCAGCAGCTTAGACGACAGGGCGCACACCGGGGAGCTGTTTTTT

j_gene: TRBJ1-4
abundance: few
d_gene: NA
v_gene: TRBV20-1
CDR3aa: CSAQDATNEKLFF
CDR3nt: TGCAGTGCTCAAGATGCAACTAATGAAAAACTGTTTTTT

j_gene: TRBJ2-5
abundance: NA
d_gene: NA
v_gene: TRBV12-5
CDR3aa: CASGWGPGLGEETQYF
CDR3nt: TGTGCTAGTGGTTGGGGACCGGGCCTGGGGGAAGAGACCCAGTACTTC

j_gene: TRBJ2-7
abundance: once
d_gene: TRBD1
v_gene: TRBV7-9
CDR3aa: CASSTSKGQGGEQYF
CDR3nt: TGTGCCAGCAGCACCTCGAAAGGACAGGGCGGGGAGCAGTACTTC

j_gene: TRBJ2-3
abundance: NA
d_gene: NA
v_gene: TRBV7-2
CDR3aa: CASRGTAWGSDTQYF
CDR3nt: TGTGCCAGCAGGGGGACGGCCTGGGGGTCAGATACGCAGTATTTT

j_gene: TRBJ1-6
abundance: NA
d_gene: TRBD1
v_gene: TRBV27
CDR3aa: CASSLLTGGAGNSPLHF
CDR3nt: TGTGCCAGCAGTCTCTTGACAGGGGGCGCGGGAAATTCACCCCTCCACTTT

j_gene: TRBJ1-2
abundance: NA
d_gene: TRBD1
v_gene: TRBV30
CDR3aa: CAWSVQGGGYGYTF
CDR3nt: TGTGCCTGGAGTGTACAAGGGGGCGGCTATGGCTACACCTTC

j_gene: TRBJ2-3
abundance: NA
d_gene: TRBD2
v_gene: TRBV6-5
CDR3aa: CASSYRGGAGGTAQYF
CDR3nt: TGTGCCAGCAGTTACCGCGGTGGAGCGGGGGGGACGGCGCAGTATTTT

j_gene: TRBJ2-2
abundance: NA
d_gene: TRBD1
v_gene: TRBV5-1
CDR3aa: CASSLGQGGTGELFF
CDR3nt: TGCGCCAGCAGCTTAGGACAGGGGGGCACCGGGGAGCTGTTTTTT

j_gene: TRBJ2-2
abundance: NA
d_gene: NA
v_gene: TRBV6-1
CDR3aa: CARPGGANTGELFF
CDR3nt: TGTGCCAGGCCTGGAGGGGCGAACACCGGGGAGCTGTTTTTT

j_gene: TRBJ2-1
abundance: few
d_gene: TRBD2
v_gene: TRBV27
CDR3aa: CASSLRLAGASDNEQFF
CDR3nt: TGTGCCAGCAGTCTCAGACTAGCGGGAGCCTCAGACAATGAGCAGTTCTTC

j_gene: TRBJ1-1
abundance: few
d_gene: NA
v_gene: TRBV5-1
CDR3aa: CASSLQVGGTEAFF
CDR3nt: TGCGCCAGCAGCTTGCAGGTCGGAGGCACTGAAGCTTTCTTT

j_gene: TRBJ2-3
abundance: NA
d_gene: NA
v_gene: TRBV5-4
CDR3aa: CASSPGGGREDTQYF
CDR3nt: TGTGCCAGCAGCCCTGGGGGCGGGAGAGAAGATACGCAGTATTTT

j_gene: TRBJ1-5
abundance: few
d_gene: NA
v_gene: TRBV7-9
CDR3aa: CASSLSFNQPQHF
CDR3nt: TGTGCCAGCAGCTTGTCCTTCAATCAGCCCCAGCATTTT

j_gene: TRBJ2-5
abundance: NA
d_gene: TRBD2
v_gene: TRBV20-1
CDR3aa: CSAVQLAGGETQYF
CDR3nt: TGCAGTGCCGTCCAATTAGCGGGGGGTGAGACCCAGTACTTC

j_gene: TRBJ2-2
abundance: NA
d_gene: TRBD2
v_gene: TRBV5-5
CDR3aa: CASSLGSGRWNTGELFF
CDR3nt: TGTGCCAGCAGCTTGGGCAGCGGGAGGTGGAACACCGGGGAGCTGTTTTTT

j_gene: TRBJ1-3
abundance: few
d_gene: NA
v_gene: TRBV11-2
CDR3aa: CASSPRASTGNTIYF
CDR3nt: TGTGCCAGCAGCCCAAGGGCAAGTACTGGAAACACCATATATTTT

j_gene: TRBJ1-1
abundance: NA
d_gene: NA
v_gene: TRBV5-1
CDR3aa: CASSTAQNTEAFF
CDR3nt: TGCGCCAGCAGCACTGCACAGAACACTGAAGCTTTCTTT

j_gene: TRBJ2-5
abundance: few
d_gene: TRBD2
v_gene: TRBV2
CDR3aa: CASRWEGNPRETQYF
CDR3nt: TGTGCCAGCAGATGGGAGGGCAACCCCAGAGAGACCCAGTACTTC

j_gene: TRBJ2-7
abundance: few
d_gene: TRBD2
v_gene: TRBV2
CDR3aa: CASSRTSGYYEQYF
CDR3nt: TGTGCCAGCAGCCGGACTAGCGGGTACTACGAGCAGTACTTC

j_gene: TRBJ2-2
abundance: NA
d_gene: NA
v_gene: TRBV20-1
CDR3aa: CSARRHEMNTGELFF
CDR3nt: TGCAGTGCTAGGAGGCACGAGATGAACACCGGGGAGCTGTTTTTT

j_gene: TRBJ2-4
abundance: NA
d_gene: TRBD2
v_gene: TRBV15
CDR3aa: CATSRASGGNIQYF
CDR3nt: TGTGCCACCAGCAGAGCTAGCGGGGGGAACATTCAGTACTTC

j_gene: TRBJ1-1
abundance: NA
d_gene: NA
v_gene: TRBV6-2/TRBV6-3
CDR3aa: CASSYSRTVNTEAFF
CDR3nt: TGTGCCAGCAGTTATTCCCGGACGGTGAACACTGAAGCTTTCTTT

j_gene: TRBJ1-1
abundance: NA
d_gene: NA
v_gene: TRBV30
CDR3aa: CAWTGGPWGTEAFF
CDR3nt: TGTGCCTGGACCGGCGGGCCTTGGGGCACTGAAGCTTTCTTT

j_gene: TRBJ1-1
abundance: NA
d_gene: TRBD1
v_gene: TRBV6-5
CDR3aa: CASSSEAPGQGLGEAFF
CDR3nt: TGTGCCAGCAGTTCTGAAGCTCCGGGACAGGGACTCGGTGAAGCTTTCTTT

j_gene: TRBJ2-1
abundance: once
d_gene: TRBD1
v_gene: TRBV6-1
CDR3aa: CASLIPGQGSRGEQFF
CDR3nt: TGTGCCAGCTTGATTCCGGGACAGGGGAGTAGGGGTGAGCAGTTCTTC

j_gene: TRBJ1-4
abundance: NA
d_gene: NA
v_gene: TRBV30
CDR3aa: CAWSRGSWEKLFF
CDR3nt: TGTGCCTGGAGTAGGGGGAGTTGGGAAAAACTGTTTTTT

j_gene: TRBJ1-2
abundance: NA
d_gene: NA
v_gene: TRBV27
CDR3aa: CASSPGTLMYGYTF
CDR3nt: TGTGCCAGCAGTCCGGGGACACTCATGTATGGCTACACCTTC